This TCR beta chain was recovered during a study of shared clonotypes between healthy human individuals (dated by TCRdb to about 2020). In the study overall: The cohort comprised a couple of women and three men aged 18 to 49 years. Per donor, three plates each were used for CD4 naive and CD4 memory, two for CD8 naive, and one for CD8 memory. The study deeply sequenced blood TCR repertoires of about 5 healthy adults to estimate repertoire size and the extent of clonotype sharing between individuals. Libraries were prepared and TCR repertoires were sequenced by different laboratories using diverse techniques, in order to increase sequencing depth and limit assay-specific biases. Each donor's leukapheresis produced roughly between about 0.8 and 10 billion PBMCs.

Remarks on this clone: Which antigen it targets is not known. No base quality values were provided; no much bigger clone lies one nucleotide off.

The study at large found these results: Larger estimated clonotype richness was generally found for naive subsets than for memory subsets. Based on pairwise subsampling, the degree of clonotype sharing among donors was expected to be affected by sequencing depth. Because the study included only a small number of donors, the genetic and exposure-history diversity represented was limited. Incomplete sequencing was indicated by rarefaction of sorted-subset datasets, despite the large sequencing depth. Sharing across several donors was observed for around 5% of naive CD4, over 3% of naive CD8, 2.3% of memory CD4, and around 0.4% of memory CD8 clonotypes. Compared with non-shared clonotypes, clonotypes shared by all four sorted-subset donors had higher generation probabilities. Only blood was sampled, and tissue TCR repertoires likely differ from those in blood.

Using the deep immunoSEQ assay, TCR CDR3 regions were amplified from genomic DNA by multiplex PCR. Extracted genomic DNA from each cell subset was spread evenly across all wells of several immunoSEQ 96-well plates, with each plate serving as a replicate. For sorted subsets, roughly 200 ng of genomic DNA, equivalent to around 29,000 T cell genomes, went into each replicate PCR. The purified libraries were quantified using a Qubit 3.0 fluorometer, sized with a Bioanalyzer 2100, and then quantified again using the KAPA Library Quantification kit. A separate single-read 150-cycle Illumina NextSeq 550 flow cell was used to sequence each immunoSEQ 96-well plate. As for the authors' bioinformatics: Because the immunoSEQ output held only junctional sequences and lacked quality scores, the filtering could not match the filtering applied to full-length reads. Sequences were annotated with PyIR, a Python wrapper for IgBLAST v1.9, using IMGT germline references to assign V/J genes and CDR3. Reads were filtered out if the reads had weak V/J assignments (E-value above 1e-6), no CDR3, stop codons, out-of-frame junctions, or ambiguous translated residues. V3J clonotypes were defined as sequences sharing the same inferred V gene, J gene, and CDR3 amino acid sequence. Percentage overlap between repertoires was computed as shared unique clonotypes divided by the size of the smaller repertoire. Richness of each repertoire was evaluated using RTK rarefaction, the Chao1 estimator, and Recon v2.1 estimates of unobserved clonotypes. Generation probabilities for all TCRbeta clonotypes obtained by the gDNA method from a few donors were computed using OLGA. The clones in this table, taken by TCRdb from immuneACCESS, are in-frame only. Not every clone is retained; where verified, under half of the shortfall comes from an unresolved V gene, and the cause of the rest is unknown. The DNA gave D and trimming, while V, J and clone size come from that table. This sample lists under 850,000 clones; roughly 72% were detected once. The biggest ten clones account for less than 2% of the sample.

Healthy HIV-negative adults with no recently reported acute infections or vaccinations were included as donors. Every donor was a Caucasian adult residing in Nashville, Tennessee, USA. CD4+ T cells were enriched through magnetic negative selection, after which naive cells were positively selected on CD45RA and the remaining negative fraction served as the memory subset. Blood was collected by leukapheresis, and PBMCs were isolated by Ficoll-Histopaque density gradient centrifugation and then cryopreserved in liquid nitrogen vapor phase. Purity and quantity of every magnetically sorted T cell population were checked by analytical flow cytometry. From each sorted fraction, genomic DNA was isolated and quantified by UV absorbance on a Nanodrop 2000c. Deletion took 4 bases off V and 4 bases off J, with a span of 17 bases between the germline ends. As encoded in the germline V gene, CDR1 is SGDLS while CDR2 is YYNGEE. From the cysteine through the phenylalanine, the CDR3 covers 15 amino acids. Left in the record is the CDR3 DNA by itself, 45 bases read in frame from the first base.

This TCR derives from a woman aged 25-40 years in good health. The material sequenced was memory CD4+ T cells sorted from blood. The sample's cell subset or site label, in plain terms: CD45RA-negative fraction. The chain is made from TRBV9 and TRBJ1-2; the D gene cannot be resolved reliably. The CDR3 region reads CASSPSRTFGYGYTF. In nucleotides, the sequence is TGTGCCAGCAGCCCAAGTCGGACCTTCGGCTATGGCTACACCTTC. The entire variable domain, with the stretches around the CDR3 drawn from the reference TRBV9 and TRBJ1-2 proteins, is DSGVTQTPKHLITATGQRVTLRCSPRSGDLSVYWYQQSLDQGLQFLIQYYNGEERAKGNILERFSAQQFPDLHSELNLSSLELGDSALYFCASSPSRTFGYGYTFGSGTRLTVV.